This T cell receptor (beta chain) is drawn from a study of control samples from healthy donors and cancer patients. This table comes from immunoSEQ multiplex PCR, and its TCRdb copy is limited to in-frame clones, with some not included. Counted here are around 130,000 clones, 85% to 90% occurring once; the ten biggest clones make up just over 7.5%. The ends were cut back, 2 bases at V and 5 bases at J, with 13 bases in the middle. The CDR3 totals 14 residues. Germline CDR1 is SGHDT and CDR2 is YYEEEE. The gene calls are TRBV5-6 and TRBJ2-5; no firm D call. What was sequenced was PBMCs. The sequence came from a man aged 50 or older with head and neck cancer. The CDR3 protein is CASSFRPTRETQYF. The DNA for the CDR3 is TGTGCCAGCAGCTTCAGGCCTACCCGGGAGACCCAGTACTTC.